This is a list of T cell receptor beta chains from one sample in a study of blood T cell repertoires in COVID-19. Libraries were prepared by immunoSEQ multiplex PCR; TCRdb keeps only in-frame clonotypes and omits some of them. Among hundreds of thousands of clones listed, over 80% were seen once. What was sequenced was PBMCs or T cells enriched from blood (not recorded which). Receptor source: a woman aged 18-29 years who had recovered from COVID-19. The conserved cysteine and the conserved F or W are not part of the CDR3 here.

v_call: TRBV28
cdr3_aa: ASSYPGKPIFGYT

v_call: TRBV18
cdr3_aa: ASSPPMGTHSGNTIY

v_call: TRBV25-1
cdr3_aa: ASSEARGNYGYT

v_call: TRBV11-1
cdr3_aa: ASSPTLTGTYTEAF

v_call: TRBV19
cdr3_aa: ASSMWHVSGGGYT

v_call: TRBV5-4
cdr3_aa: ASSSRRAGSYEQY

v_call: TRBV15
cdr3_aa: ATSRVPVNEQF

v_call: TRBV6-1
cdr3_aa: ASSEGGDGRLF

v_call: TRBV2
cdr3_aa: ASVAGGAKDTQY

v_call: TRBV10-3
cdr3_aa: AISEQGTSGRLEQF

v_call: TRBV4-2
cdr3_aa: ASSHSLGSASANYGYT

v_call: TRBV3-1/TRBV3-2
cdr3_aa: ASSPLAGPLDPYNEQF

v_call: TRBV7-9
cdr3_aa: ASSSRVTTSRAGELF

v_call: TRBV5-1
cdr3_aa: ASSEGQGRNYGYT

v_call: TRBV2
cdr3_aa: AGGGLAGGTDTQY

v_call: TRBV10-3
cdr3_aa: AIRDSLNIYGYT

v_call: TRBV28
cdr3_aa: ASSSLLTAYEQY

v_call: TRBV7-2
cdr3_aa: ASSLDLGGSNSPLH

v_call: TRBV6-2/TRBV6-3
cdr3_aa: ASSRTSGRGAYNEQF

v_call: TRBV7-3
cdr3_aa: ASSLLSRTEAF

v_call: TRBV9
cdr3_aa: ASSAVGGGPSDTQY

v_call: TRBV6-5
cdr3_aa: ASSYLGETGDYGYT

v_call: TRBV27
cdr3_aa: ASSFLGGGEKLF

v_call: TRBV28
cdr3_aa: ASRGEHPSGIFGWGQETQY

v_call: TRBV6-5
cdr3_aa: ASGQGGNYGYT

v_call: TRBV3-1/TRBV3-2
cdr3_aa: ASSFRPLAGGRWEQY

v_call: TRBV3-1/TRBV3-2
cdr3_aa: ASSQDISEQY

v_call: TRBV14
cdr3_aa: ASSLFGSGGYT

v_call: TRBV11-1
cdr3_aa: ASSLGTVYGYT

v_call: TRBV7-8
cdr3_aa: ASSLALGGDTEAF

v_call: TRBV5-4
cdr3_aa: ASSRTRNTEAF

v_call: TRBV6-5
cdr3_aa: ASTARGNYGYT

v_call: TRBV28
cdr3_aa: ASGGSGETQY

v_call: TRBV19
cdr3_aa: ASSRSGTGSSEQY

v_call: TRBV24-1
cdr3_aa: ATSDLSSGSTDTQY

v_call: TRBV7-3
cdr3_aa: ASSLTGQGNTEAF

v_call: TRBV5-1
cdr3_aa: ASSLTFLTGGTEAF

v_call: TRBV6-5
cdr3_aa: ASRPPGDSEAF

v_call: TRBV10-3
cdr3_aa: AISESRDRVEVSYNSPLH

v_call: TRBV6-5
cdr3_aa: ASIIDRGDTEAF